The rows below give T cell receptor beta chains drawn from one sample of a study of T cell changes during pregnancy in multiple sclerosis. Sequencing used immunoSEQ multiplex PCR; TCRdb keeps in-frame clones, though not all of them. Among roughly 20,000 clones listed, about 91% were seen once. Sequenced here: CD4+ T cells from peripheral blood mononuclear cells, sampled in the third trimester of pregnancy. The receptors derive from a female donor with multiple sclerosis, enrolled in a pregnancy study. Each CDR3 is given with its conserved first and last residue. D genes are given only for firm matches. Clone size is not always given. Where it is, it says once, few, many or a class for expanded clones.

NA	NA	TRBJ1-6	TRBV7-2	CASSLLPGNNSPLHF	TGTGCCAGCAGCTTATTACCGGGGAATAATTCACCCCTCCACTTT
TRBD2	NA	TRBJ2-7	TRBV5-6	CASSPRYERGAFRAYEQYF	TGTGCCAGCAGCCCGAGGTATGAGCGGGGGGCTTTTCGGGCCTACGAGCAGTACTTC
NA	NA	TRBJ1-6	TRBV25-1	CASRTGKHLHF	TGTGCCAGTCGTACGGGGAAGCACCTCCACTTT
NA	NA	TRBJ2-2	TRBV6-5	CASRGGGAETGELFF	TGTGCCAGCAGAGGGGGCGGGGCCGAGACCGGGGAGCTGTTTTTT
TRBD1	NA	TRBJ2-2	TRBV7-3	CASSLVRGRGTGELFF	TGTGCCAGCAGCTTAGTGAGGGGGCGCGGCACCGGGGAGCTGTTTTTT
TRBD1	NA	TRBJ2-1	TRBV19	CASSRDRGNEQFF	TGTGCCAGTAGTAGGGACAGGGGGAACGAGCAGTTCTTC
NA	NA	TRBJ2-1	TRBV4-2	CASSRSTGGSGVGQFF	TGTGCCAGCAGCCGGAGCACTGGCGGGTCCGGGGTGGGGCAGTTCTTC
TRBD1	NA	TRBJ2-7	TRBV28	CASRGDSSYEQYF	TGTGCCAGCAGGGGGGACAGCTCCTACGAGCAGTACTTC
NA	NA	TRBJ1-2	TRBV25-1	CASNSLNYGYTF	TGTGCCAGCAACAGCCTAAACTATGGCTACACCTTC
NA	NA	TRBJ1-3	TRBV18	CASSPRDSGNTIYF	TGTGCCAGCTCACCACGAGACTCTGGAAACACCATATATTTT
NA	NA	TRBJ1-2	TRBV5-1	CASSLYPDIVSDGYTF	TGCGCCAGCAGCTTGTACCCGGACATCGTATCGGATGGCTACACCTTC
NA	NA	TRBJ2-5	TRBV7-2	CASSWDKTRETQYF	TGTGCCAGCAGCTGGGACAAAACTAGGGAGACCCAGTACTTC
TRBD1	NA	TRBJ2-6	TRBV6-6	CASSPQGERDVLTF	TGTGCCAGCAGCCCCCAGGGGGAGAGGGACGTCCTGACTTTC
NA	NA	TRBJ1-3	TRBV7-2	CASSLRPGTPGGNTIYF	TGTGCCAGCAGCCTCCGCCCCGGGACACCCGGTGGAAACACCATATATTTT
NA	NA	TRBJ1-5	TRBV2	CASSEAFRLSAQHF	TGTGCCAGCAGTGAAGCGTTCAGGCTATCAGCCCAGCATTTT
NA	NA	TRBJ2-1	TRBV6-5	CASSYSQIEADEQFF	TGTGCCAGCAGTTACTCCCAAATAGAGGCCGATGAGCAGTTCTTC
NA	NA	TRBJ2-7	TRBV4-2	CASSLDRFYEQYF	TGTGCCAGCAGCCTTGACAGGTTCTACGAGCAGTACTTC
NA	NA	TRBJ2-5	TRBV30	CAWQGGVSETQYF	TGTGCCTGGCAGGGGGGCGTGAGTGAGACCCAGTACTTC
TRBD1	once	TRBJ1-2	TRBV18	CASRETGRVDYGYTF	TGTGCCAGCCGAGAGACAGGGCGGGTTGACTATGGCTACACCTTC
NA	NA	TRBJ1-6	TRBV7-2	CASSLGLRRSGSPLHF	TGTGCCAGCAGCTTAGGGTTGAGGAGGTCGGGATCACCCCTCCACTTT
NA	NA	TRBJ1-1	TRBV2	CASISRDMNTEAFF	TGTGCCAGCATTAGCAGGGATATGAACACTGAAGCTTTCTTT
TRBD2	NA	TRBJ2-3	TRBV18	CASSPVGGGAGDTQYF	TGTGCCAGCTCACCAGTCGGCGGGGGGGCAGGAGATACGCAGTATTTT
NA	NA	TRBJ1-4	TRBV7-9	CASSLPLLGNEKLFF	TGTGCCAGCAGCTTACCACTATTGGGTAATGAAAAACTGTTTTTT
TRBD2	few	TRBJ2-1	TRBV7-3	CASSFGLAGNNEQFF	TGTGCCAGCAGCTTTGGACTAGCGGGGAACAATGAGCAGTTCTTC
NA	NA	TRBJ2-1	TRBV18	CASSPGSSSYNEQFF	TGTGCCAGCTCCCCGGGGTCCAGCTCCTACAATGAGCAGTTCTTC
NA	NA	TRBJ1-3	TRBV2	CASSGKGGAGNTIYF	TGTGCCAGCAGTGGGAAGGGAGGCGCTGGAAACACCATATATTTT
TRBD1	NA	TRBJ1-2	TRBV19	CASKPVGTGGTGDYGYTF	TGTGCCAGTAAACCCGTGGGGACAGGGGGCACGGGGGACTATGGCTACACCTTC